The entry that follows covers one T cell receptor beta chain sequence. Trimming shortened V by 4 bases and J by 4 bases, and 10 bases separated the two germline ends. This CDR3 spans 14 amino acids. CDR1 and CDR2 from the germline V gene are LGHDT and YNNKEL (reference sequence). Per the study methods: Amplification from reference gene primers served as the basis for estimated nucleated cell counts. Produced via immunoSEQ multiplex PCR; TCRdb's table is partial and in-frame only. From that table come the V and J calls and clone size; the DNA was used to work out D and trimming. The repertoire includes 170,000 or so clones, around 87% of them detected once, and roughly 0.58% sits in the top ten. The sample belongs to a study of blood T cell repertoires in COVID-19. Background on the study: The samples span acute and convalescent COVID-19 from the United States, Italy and Spain. T cells, B-cell-depleted T cells, or PBMCs provided the cDNA or gDNA that served as material.

Patients of the Seattle cohort, enrolled during active infection, were followed longitudinally. Source material: peripheral blood. The receptor's source is a man aged 55 to 70 with COVID-19, enrolled during active disease. J is TRBJ1-4 and V is TRBV3-1 (or the pseudogene TRBV3-2), with D hard to call. CDR3 DNA: TGTGCCAGCAGCCGGGTTGGAGGTAATGAAAAACTGTTTTTT. Its protein is CASSRVGGNEKLFF.